Listed below are T cell receptor beta chains from one sample, sequenced in a study of cytomegalovirus exposure and HLA in healthy donors. Using immunoSEQ multiplex PCR, the repertoire was profiled, and TCRdb retains in-frame clones only, with some absent. The repertoire shows about 140,000 clones; the top ten hold 2% to 2.5%. The specimen sequenced was PBMCs. The receptors shown here come from a woman aged 18-29 years in good health and CMV-seronegative. Both conserved end residues are trimmed from each CDR3.

CDR3: ASTSVPLSSYNEQF
V: TRBV21-1

CDR3: ASSPFAGPPDNEQF
V: TRBV7-3

CDR3: ASSHRTGDSEQF
V: TRBV23-1

CDR3: ASSPGTRYGYT
V: TRBV10-1

CDR3: ASSVQGASTDTQY
V: TRBV9

CDR3: ASSLAVNTEAF
V: TRBV14

CDR3: ASSSLPRTDTQY
V: TRBV6-5

CDR3: ASSPDRAADTQY
V: TRBV5-1

CDR3: ASRTGTGGSGELF
V: TRBV5-1

CDR3: ATSGRLGGGSWNEQF
V: TRBV10-2